These T cell receptor beta chains were read from a single sample in a study of regulatory and conventional T cells in RAG deficiency. Libraries were prepared by immunoSEQ multiplex PCR; TCRdb keeps only in-frame clonotypes and omits some of them. The sample shows roughly 20,000 clones, roughly 87% of them seen only once. This sample also appeared in a second study, on regulatory T cells.

Sequenced input: Tregs sorted from blood. The receptors were gathered from a human donor in good health. Both conserved end residues are trimmed from each CDR3. The size entry is marked missing in some rows and otherwise reads once, few, many or a size class.

len: 14; v_gene: TRBV5-1; abundance: NA; CDR3aa: ASSLVPAGGYNEQF
len: 11; v_gene: TRBV7-9; abundance: NA; CDR3aa: ASSLASTDTQY
len: 11; v_gene: TRBV19; abundance: NA; CDR3aa: ASRFQGGYGYT
len: 13; v_gene: TRBV11-2; abundance: NA; CDR3aa: ASSSGDTVYNEQF
len: 9; v_gene: TRBV20-1; abundance: NA; CDR3aa: SARPRDGYT
len: 10; v_gene: TRBV7-7; abundance: NA; CDR3aa: ASSLISETQY
len: 14; v_gene: TRBV9; abundance: once; CDR3aa: ASSPGGLRTAGELF
len: 13; v_gene: TRBV9; abundance: NA; CDR3aa: ASSVEAGGPETQY
len: 12; v_gene: TRBV7-9; abundance: NA; CDR3aa: ASSLSGFQETQY
len: 12; v_gene: TRBV7-3; abundance: NA; CDR3aa: ASSFRGAAGGQY
len: 17; v_gene: TRBV7-6; abundance: NA; CDR3aa: ASSLAATGTMSSYNEQF
len: 11; v_gene: TRBV7-9; abundance: NA; CDR3aa: ASSPRGPDTQY
len: 13; v_gene: TRBV6-1; abundance: NA; CDR3aa: ASSVGAGKNQPQH
len: 13; v_gene: TRBV6-6; abundance: NA; CDR3aa: ASSRGTGGNTEAF
len: 12; v_gene: TRBV6-5; abundance: NA; CDR3aa: ASTDRGGTDTQY
len: 15; v_gene: TRBV5-1; abundance: NA; CDR3aa: ASSRKSSSGEVYEQY
len: 17; v_gene: TRBV15; abundance: NA; CDR3aa: ATSRDLRGLAGGRETQY
len: 9; v_gene: TRBV6-1; abundance: once; CDR3aa: ALNAAYEQY
len: 12; v_gene: TRBV6-1; abundance: NA; CDR3aa: ASRPPGGFYEQY
len: 13; v_gene: TRBV10-3; abundance: NA; CDR3aa: AISPSGGTYNEQF
len: 15; v_gene: TRBV6-1; abundance: NA; CDR3aa: ASSVHPRQGADEKLF
len: 13; v_gene: TRBV2; abundance: NA; CDR3aa: ASSPSGGSGNTIY
len: 12; v_gene: TRBV28; abundance: NA; CDR3aa: ASSPGFVNQPQH
len: 14; v_gene: TRBV6-5; abundance: NA; CDR3aa: ASSYSTGWGNTEAF
len: 14; v_gene: TRBV4-1; abundance: NA; CDR3aa: ASSQTGGHTYNEQF
len: 11; v_gene: TRBV5-1; abundance: NA; CDR3aa: ASSLEAGNEQF
len: 15; v_gene: TRBV5-8; abundance: NA; CDR3aa: ASSLAYKTSGYYEQY
len: 11; v_gene: TRBV6-1; abundance: NA; CDR3aa: ASSMTLNTEAF
len: 14; v_gene: TRBV11-2; abundance: NA; CDR3aa: ASSQTSGRAGETQY
len: 14; v_gene: TRBV30; abundance: NA; CDR3aa: AWSRGTSGRADTQY
len: 14; v_gene: TRBV5-1; abundance: once; CDR3aa: ASSLDWALTTYEQY
len: 16; v_gene: TRBV30; abundance: NA; CDR3aa: AWSVARTACYSNQPQH
len: 11; v_gene: TRBV5-1; abundance: NA; CDR3aa: ASSLEQGLGYT
len: 12; v_gene: TRBV7-6; abundance: NA; CDR3aa: ASTNGGGSYGYT
len: 12; v_gene: TRBV30; abundance: NA; CDR3aa: AWNPGDFGYGYT
len: 12; v_gene: TRBV6-6; abundance: NA; CDR3aa: ASSYSSGATEAF